A single sample gave rise to the 2 T cell receptor beta chains below, sequenced in a study of cytomegalovirus exposure and HLA in healthy donors. The PCR employed 60 Vbeta primers together with 13 Jbeta primers. The protocol was immunoSEQ multiplex PCR, while the TCRdb copy is restricted to in-frame clones and leaves out a portion. The table includes 120,000 or so clones, around 70% detected once. Sequencing input: PBMCs. The origin of the receptors is a woman in her thirties or forties in good health and CMV-seropositive.

The chain carries TRBV18 and TRBJ1-2; 7 bases align to TRBD1. The trim removed 4 bases at V and 7 bases at J, leaving 12 bases unmatched. This CDR3 contains 15 residues. CDR1 KGHSH and CDR2 LQKENI come from the germline V gene. CDR3 nucleotides: TGTGCCAGCTCACTCGCGGAGGGGGCTAGGATTGGCTACACCTTC. Translating it yields CASSLAEGARIGYTF.

V usage is TRBV28 and J usage is TRBJ1-3; TRBD1 matches 10 bases. Germline V CDR1 and CDR2: MDHEN, SYDVKM. J gave up 2 bases and V 6 bases, and 4 bases lay outside the gene matches. This CDR3 comprises 15 residues. The CDR3, as DNA: TGTGCCAGCAGCCCTGGGACAGGGGCTGGAAACACCATATATTTT. As protein: CASSPGTGAGNTIYF. Full variable domain (remainder filled in from reference TRBV28 and TRBJ1-3): DVKVTQSSRYLVKRTGEKVFLECVQDMDHENMFWYRQDPGLGLRLIYFSYDVKMKEKGDIPEGYSVSREKKERFSLILESASTNQTSMYLCASSPGTGAGNTIYFGEGSWLTVV.